This entry features one TCR beta chain sequence. Its antigen specificity is not known. No much larger clone is present one base from it, and per-base qualities are unavailable. The time point label, as the study defines it: patch test 3, about 24 weeks after DPC sensitization. What the treatment or condition label conveys for this sample: therapeutic diphenylcyclopropenone sensitization with weekly scalp DPC. Total RNA was extracted from unfractionated whole blood that had been collected in Tempus Blood RNA tubes. Blood at each patch-test visit was drawn before the patch test was applied. Eligible patients were aged 18 to 70, diagnosed with alopecia, deemed suitable for DPC therapy, and excluded if pregnant. This sample stems from a study of human T cells and chemical hapten exposure (dated by TCRdb to the early 2020s). In the study overall: For sensitization, 2% DPC in acetone was applied to an approximately 2 cm by approximately 2 cm area of upper inner arm skin. Throughout the study period of roughly five months, patients also received therapeutic DPC doses to the scalp every week. Patch tests used Finn chambers with 0.01% DPC on the upper back, scored after 6 days by International Contact Dermatitis Research Group standards. Most of the patients in the cohort were female, and the cohort covered alopecia areata with under or over 50% scalp involvement, alopecia totalis and alopecia universalis. Libraries were combined into a pool for sequencing, and differences in TCR yield between samples came mainly from small differences in library volumes within the pool. The study tracked peripheral blood TCR repertoire changes in vivo during primary and secondary sensitization to the hapten diphenylcyclopropenone (DPC) in alopecia patients. Blood samples were taken from patients before sensitization (week 0) and then at 2, 6 and about 24 weeks after DPC sensitization. For TCR sequencing, blood came from twenty-nine alopecia patients at anywhere from one to four time points (pre-sensitization, 2, 6 and 24 weeks). Each blood RNA sample was used to sequence both TCR alpha and TCR beta chains.

Libraries were made using RACE. TCRdb lists the instrument as NextSeq 500. Library preparation attached unique molecular identifiers to individual cDNA molecules for quantitative, reproducible TCR counting. The authors' analysis ran thus. Samples had a median of roughly 100,000 TCRs, with a range from roughly 23,224 to 700,000. V, J and CDR3 annotation of the TCR reads was performed with the Decombinator software suite. To make PS versus PT1 abundance plots, every sample was subsampled to the same number of TCRs (28,000). Expanded TCRs were defined as absent before sensitization and observed at least eight times at the 2-week time point. TCRdb handled the public reads itself, with Q25 trimming in fastp and clone calling in MiXCR, and kept productive beta chains. Every entry covers one CDR3 protein and lists the most common genes and DNA from its rows. TCRdb's processing, not the authors' own work, is the source of the V and J calls. The sample contains roughly 39,000 distinct CDR3 sequences, more than 9.5% of them found a single time. The ten largest make up about 2.3% of the sample.

Summary of the overall study and its limitations: Patch test score correlated positively with the number of PT1 expanded TCRs, reaching significance at thresholds 8, 16 and 32 but not at 4. All patients had alopecia, a presumed autoimmune disease, so their immune response might differ from that of healthy individuals. The number of TCRs above 1 in 1000 frequency did not change with DPC sensitization; there was no evidence of global repertoire structure alterations. Compared with pre-sensitization or healthy control sets, expanded TCRs formed significantly more large CDR3 similarity clusters, which is consistent with antigen-driven responses. Repeated subsampling changed both the strength of the expansion versus patch-test correlation and the threshold at which the correlation became significant.

The receptor's source is a middle-aged woman with alopecia areata. Some clones in this sample may be carry-over from other donors' samples. Sequenced material: whole blood, taken in connection with sensitization to the hapten diphenylcyclopropenone (DPC).

The CDR3 has the sequence CASSPGDRSFSNQPQHF. The sequence in DNA is TGTGCCAGCAGCCCCGGGGACAGAAGTTTTAGCAATCAGCCCCAGCATTTT. The receptor chain draws on TRBV12-3 or TRBV12-4 and TRBJ1-5; TRBD1 agrees with 7 junctional bases. Germline trimming amounts to 6 bases on V and 0 bases on J, with 11 as the count of junction bases outside the gene matches. The CDR3 spans 17 residues, from the cysteine through the phenylalanine. CDR3 DNA is the only sequence kept; it has 51 bases, read in frame from the first base.